Described below is a single T cell receptor beta chain sequence and its context. This entry comes from a study of blood T cell repertoires in COVID-19. Overall study: The samples span acute and convalescent COVID-19 from the United States, Italy and Spain. In each case, the material was cDNA or gDNA derived from T cells, B-cell-depleted T cells, or PBMCs.

Authors' processing steps: By means of reference gene primer amplification, nucleated cell counts were estimated. The method was immunoSEQ multiplex PCR; TCRdb's version includes in-frame clones alone and lacks a portion of them. V and J calls and clone size are given by that table; D and trimming were obtained from the DNA. Of some 48,000 clones listed, 88% are singletons. This CDR3 spans 15 amino acids. Trimming shortened V by 6 bases and J by 3 bases, and 15 bases separated the two germline ends. The germline V gene has CDR1 SGHTS and CDR2 YDEGEE. Sequenced sample: peripheral blood. The J gene is TRBJ2-2, the V gene TRBV5-8; TRBD2 might be the D (5 bases). The clonotype was recovered from a man over 45 with active COVID-19. The CDR3 coding sequence is TGTGCCAGCAACCGAGGCGGGTTCGACACCGGGGAGCTGTTTTTT. Protein: CASNRGGFDTGELFF.